The TCR beta chain described here comes from a study of PD-1 blockade in mismatch repair-deficient tumors listed by TCRdb under 2017. In the study overall: Between September 2013 and 2016, the trial enrolled 80 to 95 consecutive patients with more than nine types of mismatch repair-deficient cancer, all of whom had received prior treatment and were progressing. Deep sequencing of TCR CDR3 regions was used to track tumor-associated T cell clones in peripheral blood of patients responding to PD-1 blockade.

For each enrolled patient, mismatch repair deficiency was established using either polymerase chain reaction or immunohistochemistry. TCR sequencing was performed for a few patients who responded to pembrolizumab therapy. The phase II trial prospectively tested pembrolizumab PD-1 blockade in advanced mismatch repair-deficient cancers regardless of tissue of origin. Peripheral blood T cell samples were collected serially, before PD-1 blockade began and at several time points afterward. Blood sampling times were expressed in weeks after the first pembrolizumab dose. To prepare the library, the immunoSEQ multiplex PCR assay was applied. TCRdb obtained this table from immuneACCESS and retained in-frame rearrangements with V and J assigned. These tables miss some clones; where compared with another copy, unresolved V genes account for less than half of the shortfall, and the remainder is unexplained. This sample gives 15,000 to 20,000 clones in total; roughly 80% of them show up just once. Nearly 3.5% of the sample comes from the top ten.

Comments on this clone: It lacks a known antigen. No clone much larger than this one lies a single base away; base qualities are absent.

The V and J ends are trimmed by 5 bases and 8 bases, leaving 12 bases between them. The CDR3, from cysteine to phenylalanine, totals 12 residues. Left in the record is the CDR3 DNA by itself, 36 bases read in frame from the first base. The germline V gene (reference sequence) provides CDR1 MNHNY and CDR2 SVGAGI. Paper-wide results and their limitations: Rapid expansion after pembrolizumab followed by contraction, generally before radiologic responses, was shown by tumor-resident clones, which were often undetectable in blood before treatment.

The source was PBMCs, collected 4 weeks after starting pembrolizumab. This TCR came from an adult with mismatch repair-deficient cancer. The chain is made from TRBV6-6 and TRBJ1-2; the D gene cannot be named for sure. The CDR3 has the sequence CASSTEVSGYTF. The sequenced DNA is TGTGCCAGCAGTACCGAGGTGTCCGGCTACACCTTC.